The subject of this entry is one T cell receptor (beta chain). Its antigen specificity is not known. One base away there is no much larger clone; base qualities are not given. This sample was taken from a study of control samples from healthy donors and cancer patients (dated by TCRdb to the early 2020s). V loses 4 bases of germline sequence and J loses 4 bases, and the interval between the two ends is 13 bases. CDR1 is given as MGHRA and CDR2 as YSYEKL, both from the germline V gene. The CDR3, cysteine through phenylalanine, is 14 amino acids long. The sequence is cut down to CDR3 DNA, 42 bases in frame from base 1. The library was made by the immunoSEQ multiplex PCR assay. As stored in TCRdb, this immuneACCESS dataset retains in-frame rearrangements with V and J assigned. A fraction of the clones does not appear; measured against another copy, unresolved V genes explain less than half of the discrepancy, and the remainder lacks a known reason. For this sample the table gives 150,000 or so clones, of which approximately 96% were detected only once. Approximately 5.5% of the sample is in the top ten clones.

This clonotype was sampled from a man between 40 and 49 years old in good health. Sequences were obtained from blood. The chain joins TRBV4-1 to TRBJ1-1; the D gene is perhaps TRBD1, on 6 matching bases. The DNA is TGCGCCAGCAGCCGGGACAAATGGGGCACTGAAGCTTTCTTT. It is translated as CASSRDKWGTEAFF.